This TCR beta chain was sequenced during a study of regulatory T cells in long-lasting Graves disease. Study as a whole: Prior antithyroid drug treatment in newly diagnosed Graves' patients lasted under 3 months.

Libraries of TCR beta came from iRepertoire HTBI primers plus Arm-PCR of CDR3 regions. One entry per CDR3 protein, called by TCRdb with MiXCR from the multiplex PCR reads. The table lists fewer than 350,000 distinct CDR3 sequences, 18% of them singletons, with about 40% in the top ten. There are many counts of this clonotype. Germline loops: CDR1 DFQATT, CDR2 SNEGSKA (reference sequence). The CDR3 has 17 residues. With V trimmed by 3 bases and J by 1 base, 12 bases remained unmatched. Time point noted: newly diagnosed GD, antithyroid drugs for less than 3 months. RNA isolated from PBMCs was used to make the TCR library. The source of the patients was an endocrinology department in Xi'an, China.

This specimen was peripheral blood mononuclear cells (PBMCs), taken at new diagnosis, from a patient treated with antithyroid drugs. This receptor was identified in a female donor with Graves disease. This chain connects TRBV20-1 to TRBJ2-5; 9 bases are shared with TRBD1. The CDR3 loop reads CSASDTGTGQGQETQYF. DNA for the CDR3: TGCAGTGCTAGTGATACGGGGACAGGGCAGGGCCAAGAGACCCAGTACTTC.